One sample yielded the 20 T cell receptor beta chains listed below, sequenced in a study of shared clonotypes between healthy human individuals. Positively selected for CCR7, the CD45RO-negative cells used as naive CD8 cells excluded terminally differentiated effector memory CD45RA+ cells. Assay used: immunoSEQ multiplex PCR; TCRdb lists only in-frame clones, some missing. The table includes over 2 million clones, just under 95% detected once. The sample consisted of naive CD8+ T cells sorted from blood. The receptors come from a man between 18 and 29 years old in good health.

CDR3 in amino acids: CASSQMDSYEQYF. The CDR3 nucleotides read TGCGCCAGCAGCCAAATGGACTCCTACGAGCAGTACTTC. The genes are TRBV4-1 and TRBJ2-7, with D unclear. This CDR3 is built from 13 residues. V was pared by 2 bases and J by 0 bases, with 5 bases between. The germline gives CDR1 MGHRA, CDR2 YSYEKL.

J is TRBJ2-2 and V is TRBV9, with 7 bases matching TRBD2. V was clipped by 1 base and J by 3 bases; unmatched bases: 6. This CDR3 has 16 amino acids. Germline lookup yields CDR1 SGDLS and CDR2 YYNGEE. CDR3 residues: CASSVSAGDYTGELFF. The CDR3 coding sequence is TGTGCCAGCAGCGTAAGCGCGGGAGATTACACCGGGGAGCTGTTTTTT.

The V gene is TRBV11-2, the J gene TRBJ2-3, with D tentatively TRBD1 (6 bases). This CDR3 contains 14 residues. Trimming stripped 5 bases from V and 4 bases from J, with 13 bases between. Germline CDR1 and CDR2: SGHAT and FQNNGV. CDR3 region: CASSKDSRADTQYF. The CDR3 DNA sequence: TGTGCCAGCAGCAAGGACAGCCGGGCAGATACGCAGTATTTT.

The V gene is TRBV27, the J gene TRBJ1-3; D possibly corresponds to TRBD1 (5 bases). Germline CDR1 reads MNHEY; CDR2 reads SMNVEV (reference sequence). There are 16 residues in the CDR3. Trimming cost V 10 bases and J 1 base, with 20 bases left between them. In DNA, the CDR3 is TGTGCCACCGCTTCTGGGGCGGAGGGTTCTGGAAACACCATATATTTT. It is translated as CATASGAEGSGNTIYF.

The chain recombines TRBV7-2 with TRBJ2-1, with D possibly matching TRBD1 (5 bases). Trimming took off 1 base at V and 8 bases at J, with 12 bases between the two ends. The germline V gene encodes CDR1 SGHTA and CDR2 FQGNSA. The CDR3 is 14 residues long. The CDR3 is CASSLETRADEQFF. The CDR3 DNA reads TGTGCCAGCAGCTTAGAAACCAGGGCCGATGAGCAGTTCTTC.

Only one count was recorded for this clone. This same CDR3 is encoded by further DNA sequences in the sample. This chain links TRBV7-2 with TRBJ2-7; TRBD2 is a possible D gene (5 bases). Germline CDR1 and CDR2: SGHTA and FQGNSA. This CDR3 is built from 16 residues. Trimming pared 4 bases from V and 7 bases from J, leaving 23 bases between. The CDR3 DNA sequence: TGTGCCAGCAGCTCCAGACATGTCTTCGATTCGGGGGAGCAGTACTTC. Translation: CASSSRHVFDSGEQYF.

V and J are TRBV6-1 and TRBJ2-7; D gene unclear. CDR3 size: 13 residues. Germline lookup yields CDR1 MNHNS and CDR2 SASEGT. V gave up 3 bases and J gave up 5 bases, with 11 bases separating them. The CDR3: CASSEPNGHEQYF. DNA for the CDR3: TGTGCCAGCAGTGAGCCCAATGGCCACGAGCAGTACTTC.

The rearrangement joins TRBV28 to TRBJ2-3, with D perhaps matching TRBD1 or TRBD2 (5 bases each). V shed 5 bases and J shed 4 bases, with 19 bases lying between them. The CDR3 covers 16 residues. Germline CDR1 reads MDHEN; CDR2 reads SYDVKM. This CDR3 reads CASSEVGELGADTQYF. The DNA for the CDR3 is TGTGCCAGCAGTGAAGTCGGGGAACTGGGGGCAGATACGCAGTATTTT.

Concerning this clone itself: This specimen includes other DNA sequences encoding the same CDR3. The chain joins TRBV9 to TRBJ2-7, with D perhaps TRBD2 (5 bases). The germline CDR1 and CDR2 sequences are SGDLS and YYNGEE. The CDR3 covers 15 residues. V was trimmed by 1 base and J by 4 bases, leaving 15 bases between them. CDR3 nucleotides: TGTGCCAGCAGCGTATTTAGTGGGAGTTCTTACGAGCAGTACTTC. Protein sequence: CASSVFSGSSYEQYF.

The genes are TRBV9 and TRBJ1-3; D unresolved. Germline CDR1 reads SGDLS; CDR2 reads YYNGEE. This CDR3 region has 13 residues. The V gene lost 4 bases and the J gene lost 4 bases, with 9 bases spanning the gap. CDR3 DNA: TGTGCCAGCAGCCCCCCAATGGGAAACACCATATATTTT. Translating it yields CASSPPMGNTIYF.

V and J are TRBV9 and TRBJ2-1; 8 bases are a match to TRBD2. The CDR3 runs 15 residues. V was clipped by 0 bases and J by 7 bases; unmatched bases: 6. CDR1 is SGDLS and CDR2 is YYNGEE in the germline V gene. CDR3 residues: CASSVAGRAENEQFF. CDR3 coding DNA: TGTGCCAGCAGCGTAGCCGGGAGGGCCGAAAATGAGCAGTTCTTC.

The chain combines TRBV6-5 with TRBJ2-5; D gene uncertain. The germline V gene encodes CDR1 MNHEY and CDR2 SVGAGI. CDR3 size: 16 residues. Trimming pared 0 bases from V and 2 bases from J, leaving 13 bases between. CDR3: CASSYSKGSEQETQYF. Here the CDR3 DNA reads TGTGCCAGCAGTTACTCGAAGGGCAGCGAACAAGAGACCCAGTACTTC.

The chain's CDR3 is CASSLTSGIYEQYF. The CDR3, as DNA: TGTGCCAGCAGTTTAACTAGCGGAATCTACGAGCAGTACTTC. The chain joins TRBV27 to TRBJ2-7; 8 bases fit TRBD2. V lost 2 bases and J lost 3; bases outside the gene matches: 3. The CDR3 is 14 amino acids. Germline CDR1 and CDR2: MNHEY and SMNVEV (reference sequence).

The rearrangement uses TRBV7-6 and TRBJ2-6; 7 bases map to TRBD1. CDR3 length: 19 residues. Germline-derived CDR1 and CDR2 are SGHVS and FNYEAQ. The V gene end was trimmed by 5 bases and the J gene end by 0 bases; junction bases not matched to a gene: 13. CDR3 bases: TGTGCCAGCAGCCCGACCGGACAGGACCTTTTCTCTGGGGCCAACGTCCTGACTTTC. This sequence encodes CASSPTGQDLFSGANVLTF. Together with reference TRBV7-6 and TRBJ2-6, the CDR3 gives the full variable domain: GAGVSQSPRYKVTKRGQDVALRCDPISGHVSLYWYRQALGQGPEFLTYFNYEAQQDKSGLPNDRFSAERPEGSISTLTIQRTEQRDSAMYRCASSPTGQDLFSGANVLTFGAGSRLTVL.

The genes are TRBV11-2 and TRBJ2-5; D is undetermined. Germline CDR1 SGHAT, CDR2 FQNNGV. The length of the CDR3 is 14 residues. Trimming left V 5 bases short and J 2 bases short, with 12 bases between. CDR3 region: CASSPGFQQETQYF. DNA of the CDR3: TGTGCCAGCAGCCCCGGATTCCAGCAAGAGACCCAGTACTTC.

The chain employs TRBV4-3 and TRBJ2-1; TRBD2 agrees at 10 bases. The germline CDR1 and CDR2 sequences are LGHNA and YSLEER. The V segment lost 0 bases and the J segment 4 bases; nucleotides outside the gene matches: 6. CDR3 size: 17 residues. The DNA for the CDR3 is TGCGCCAGCAGCCAAGATGAGGGGACTAGCGAGTACAATGAGCAGTTCTTC. It yields the protein CASSQDEGTSEYNEQFF.

Remarks on this clone: At the DNA level, this CDR3 is encoded by other sequences in the same sample as well. The V gene is TRBV4-3, the J gene TRBJ2-2, with a possible D match to TRBD1 (5 bases). Germline CDR1 reads LGHNA; CDR2 reads YSLEER. The CDR3 runs to 14 residues. The V gene lost 4 bases and the J gene lost 6 bases, with 12 bases spanning the gap. The CDR3 here is CASSPGTGAGELFF. The CDR3 DNA sequence: TGCGCCAGCAGCCCCGGCACAGGCGCCGGGGAGCTGTTTTTT.

This sequence joins TRBV27 and TRBJ2-3; D might be TRBD1 (6 bases). V was pared by 4 bases and J by 1 base, with 12 bases between. CDR1 is MNHEY and CDR2 is SMNVEV in the germline V gene (reference sequence). The CDR3 extends over 15 amino acids. CDR3 sequence (DNA): TGTGCCAGCAGTTCAAGGACAGAAGGCACAGATACGCAGTATTTT. Translated, it gives CASSSRTEGTDTQYF.

The chain is built from TRBV5-5 and TRBJ1-1; TRBD1 agrees at 9 bases. The CDR3 loop spans 16 amino acids. Unmatched junction bases numbered 11, after V lost 3 bases and J lost 5 bases. The germline CDR1 and CDR2 sequences are SGHKS and YYEKEE (reference sequence). In DNA, the CDR3 is TGTGCCAGCAGCTCAGGACAGGGGATGATAGGTACTGAAGCTTTCTTT. It is translated as CASSSGQGMIGTEAFF.

This clone has just one count. The chain is built from TRBV6-6 and TRBJ2-3; the D is unclear. CDR1 is MNHNY, CDR2 SVGAGI, per germline (reference sequence). CDR3 length: 13 amino acids. Trimming stripped 6 bases from V and 2 bases from J, with 9 bases between. The CDR3 here is CASRSLITDTQYF. The CDR3 nucleotides read TGTGCCAGCAGGAGCCTTATCACAGATACGCAGTATTTT.